This record covers a single TCR beta chain. Its target is unknown. These data come from a study of cytomegalovirus exposure and HLA in healthy donors. Overall study results and limits: Specific recognition of CMV antigens was confirmed in vitro for a few chains (all CMV-associated).

Vbeta (60) and Jbeta (13) primers were used in the PCR. Assay used: immunoSEQ multiplex PCR; TCRdb lists only in-frame clones, some missing. The sample holds approximately 150,000 clones, 82% seen once. J gave up 7 bases and V 2 bases, and 8 bases lay outside the gene matches. The germline gives CDR1 GTSNPN, CDR2 SVGIG (reference sequence). CDR3 size: 14 residues. The sample taken for sequencing was PBMCs. The J gene is TRBJ2-1, the V gene TRBV30, with TRBD2 matching over 7 bases. The receptor comes from a man aged 30-40 years in good health and CMV-seropositive. DNA of the CDR3: TGTGCCTGGAGTCCTCGCGGGGGAACAAATGAGCAGTTCTTC. Its protein product is CAWSPRGGTNEQFF.